The clone carrying this T cell receptor (beta chain) came up many times. TCR beta CDR3 region amplification was performed from RNA transcripts. During a first-round RT-PCR of the TCR CDR3, the HTBI primer set was used. TCRdb processed the multiplex PCR reads anew with MiXCR; each CDR3 protein has one entry. This sample has over 300,000 distinct CDR3 sequences, with around 14% found just once. The sample originates from a study of T cells in Graves' hyperthyroidism and ophthalmopathy. This CDR3 has 14 amino acids. Germline values: CDR1 SNHLY, CDR2 FYNNEI. The trim removed 4 bases at V and 9 bases at J, leaving 5 bases unmatched.

The specimen was blood. The genes are TRBV2 and TRBJ2-3; 12 nucleotides line up with TRBD2. The TCR comes from a woman aged 55-75 years with Graves' hyperthyroidism. CDR3 region: CASSASGRASTQYF. The CDR3 DNA reads as TGTGCCAGCAGTGCTAGCGGGAGGGCCTCGACGCAGTATTTT. Together with reference TRBV2 and TRBJ2-3, the CDR3 gives the full variable domain: EPEVTQTPSHQVTQMGQEVILRCVPISNHLYFYWYRQILGQKVEFLVSFYNNEISEKSEIFDDQFSVERPDGSNFTLKIRSTKLEDSAMYFCASSASGRASTQYFGPGTRLTVL.